The 26 T cell receptor beta chains presented below share a single source sample, sequenced in a study of early T cells in non-severe SARS-CoV-2 infection. TCRdb re-analysed the 5' RACE reads in MiXCR, keeping a single row per CDR3 protein. The sample lists about 30,000 distinct CDR3 sequences, around 4% occurring once. The sequenced sample consisted of whole blood. These receptor sequences come from an adult who was a healthcare worker with PCR-confirmed SARS-CoV-2 infection or an uninfected control (not recorded which).

This clonotype was seen at least ten times. This chain links TRBV7-9 with TRBJ1-3; 7 bases align to TRBD1. The CDR3 extends over 15 amino acids. Germline CDR1 reads SEHNR; CDR2 reads FQNEAQ (reference sequence). The V and J ends lost 3 bases and 1 base, in that order; junction bases with no gene match: 3. CDR3 coding DNA: TGTGCCAGCAGCTTCCAGGGGGAATCTGGAAACACCATATATTTT. This translates into CASSFQGESGNTIYF.

This clonotype was observed at least ten times. The V call is TRBV5-1, the J call TRBJ1-1, with 10 bases matching TRBD1. There are 16 residues in the CDR3. Trimming at V came to 5 bases and at J to 6 bases, leaving 13 bases not matched to a gene. The germline CDR1 and CDR2 sequences are SGHRS and YFSETQ. The CDR3 sequence is CASSSRWDRGSPEAFF. The CDR3 region has the DNA TGCGCCAGCAGTTCGCGATGGGACAGGGGCTCACCTGAAGCTTTCTTT.

The chain combines TRBV5-5 with TRBJ2-7; 10 nucleotides match TRBD1. Germline assignment: CDR1 SGHKS and CDR2 YYEKEE (reference sequence). Losses at the gene ends were 0 bases for V and 4 bases for J; bases not matched to a gene: 7. The CDR3 covers 16 residues. CDR3 bases: TGTGCCAGCAGCTTGGCCCCGGGACAGGGGACGTACGAGCAGTACTTC. It codes for CASSLAPGQGTYEQYF.

This clonotype has a count of ten or more. This chain connects TRBV28 to TRBJ1-1, with TRBD1 matching over 7 bases. This CDR3 has 14 residues. CDR1 is MDHEN and CDR2 is SYDVKM in the germline V gene. Germline trimming cut 0 bases from V and 7 bases from J; bases unmatched to any gene: 5. The chain's CDR3 is CASSLWTGQDEAFF. CDR3 coding DNA: TGTGCCAGCAGTTTATGGACCGGACAGGATGAAGCTTTCTTT.

This clonotype occurred many times. This chain connects TRBV30 to TRBJ2-1; TRBD2 matches 9 bases. Germline CDR1 is GTSNPN and CDR2 is SVGIG (reference sequence). Trimming removed 3 bases from V and 15 bases from J; junction bases left unmatched: 15. The CDR3 consists of 14 residues. The CDR3 DNA reads as TGTGCCTGGAGGGTAGCGGGAGCTCGTGGGTCAATGTTCTTC. Translating it yields CAWRVAGARGSMFF.

This clonotype was recorded at least ten times. The chain links TRBV29-1 to TRBJ1-1; weak D call: TRBD1 (5 bases). This CDR3 is built from 15 residues. V was clipped by 6 bases and J by 3 bases, with 20 bases between them. The germline CDR1 and CDR2 sequences are SQVTM and ANQGSEA. The CDR3 DNA reads as TGCAGCGTCCCCAGGGTGGGGGGTGGTGACACTGAAGCTTTCTTT. This encodes CSVPRVGGGDTEAFF.

The chain employs TRBV24-1 and TRBJ2-2; D is perhaps TRBD1 (5 bases). V dropped 4 bases and J dropped 6 bases, with 8 bases sitting between them. Germline V gene sequence: CDR1 KGHDR, CDR2 SFDVKD. The CDR3 sequence is 13 residues long. The CDR3 bases are TGTGCCACCAGTGAAGGGGTCGCCGGGGAGCTGTTTTTT. This codes for CATSEGVAGELFF.

Many counts were recorded for this clonotype. V gene TRBV7-2 combines with J gene TRBJ2-3, with TRBD1 matching over 9 bases. The CDR3 loop spans 15 amino acids. CDR1 is SGHTA, CDR2 FQGNSA, per germline. After removal of 2 bases from V and 9 bases from J, the junction contained 9 bases not matched to a gene. CDR3 sequence reads: CASSLWGTGTSTQYF. CDR3 sequence (DNA): TGTGCCAGCAGCTTATGGGGGACAGGGACGAGCACGCAGTATTTT.

The table lists this clonotype with many counts. The genes are TRBV6-5 and TRBJ1-1, with a tentative D call TRBD1 (5 bases). The germline CDR1 and CDR2 sequences are MNHEY and SVGAGI. V dropped 4 bases and J dropped 9 bases, with 18 bases sitting between them. The CDR3 contains 14 residues. The CDR3 is CASSSLQRGGKAFF. CDR3 nucleotides: TGTGCCAGCAGTTCCCTTCAGCGGGGGGGAAAAGCTTTCTTT.

In its sample, this clonotype was seen many times. In nucleotides, the CDR3 is TGTGCCAGCAGTGAAGTGGGGACTGAAGCTTTCTTT. Protein: CASSEVGTEAFF. The gene calls are TRBV2 and TRBJ1-1; D gene uncertain. The V end was cut by 1 base, the J end by 5 bases, with 5 bases between. Germline V CDR1 and CDR2: SNHLY, FYNNEI. The CDR3 consists of 12 residues.

In its sample, this clonotype was seen many times. This chain uses TRBV6-1 with TRBJ2-7; maybe TRBD2 (6 bases). The CDR3 runs 15 residues. Trimming left V 2 bases short and J 3 bases short, with 14 bases between. Germline V gene lookup returns CDR1 MNHNS and CDR2 SASEGT. The CDR3 is CASSEFLANHYEQYF. The CDR3 bases are TGTGCCAGCAGTGAATTCCTAGCGAATCACTACGAGCAGTACTTC.

The sample holds many counts of this clonotype. The chain links TRBV19 to TRBJ1-5; 8 nucleotides agree with TRBD1. Trimming took 7 bases from V and 0 from J; bases not matched to a gene: 2. The CDR3 runs to 14 residues. From germline, CDR1 is LNHDA and CDR2 SQIVND (reference sequence). The CDR3 here is CASTTGGSNQPQHF. The CDR3 DNA is TGTGCCAGTACCACAGGGGGTAGCAATCAGCCCCAGCATTTT.

This clonotype was counted many times. This chain links TRBV5-6 with TRBJ1-2; maybe TRBD1 (5 bases). Germline V gene data show CDR1 as SGHDT and CDR2 as YYEEEE. The CDR3 is made up of 14 amino acids. With 4 bases removed from V and 2 bases from J, the gap between germline ends came to 12 bases. As DNA, the CDR3 is TGTGCCAGCAGCCACGGGACGACAAACTATGGCTACACCTTC. It translates to CASSHGTTNYGYTF. The whole variable domain, filled in from reference TRBV5-6 and TRBJ1-2, reads DAGVTQSPTHLIKTRGQQVTLRCSPKSGHDTVSWYQQALGQGPQFIFQYYEEEERQRGNFPDRFSGHQFPNYSSELNVNALLLGDSALYLCASSHGTTNYGYTFGSGTRLTVV.

This chain connects TRBV5-6 to TRBJ2-5, with 9 bases fitting TRBD1. The J segment lost 0 bases and the V segment lost 6 bases, leaving 3 bases of the junction unmatched. Germline CDR1 and CDR2: SGHDT and YYEEEE. The CDR3 runs to 14 residues. CDR3 region: CASIRTGDQETQYF. The CDR3 nucleotides are TGTGCCAGCATAAGGACAGGGGACCAAGAGACCCAGTACTTC.

This clonotype was observed at least ten times. The J gene is TRBJ1-2, the V gene TRBV4-3, with D unresolved. Looked up from germline, CDR1 is LGHNA and CDR2 is YSLEER. This CDR3 region has 15 residues. V dropped 1 base and J dropped 2 bases, with 11 bases sitting between them. CDR3 coding DNA: TGCGCCAGCAGCCAAGGACTGGGATTAAACTATGGCTACACCTTC. It translates to CASSQGLGLNYGYTF.

This clonotype was picked up a small number of times. The J gene is TRBJ2-1, the V gene TRBV19, with D tentatively TRBD1 (5 bases). V was trimmed by 1 base and J by 0 bases, leaving 7 bases between them. This CDR3 is built from 15 residues. The germline V gene has CDR1 LNHDA and CDR2 SQIVND (reference sequence). The CDR3 is CASSIATGSYNEQFF. The DNA of the CDR3 is TGTGCCAGTAGTATAGCAACAGGCTCCTACAATGAGCAGTTCTTC. The complete variable domain, with remaining parts taken from reference TRBV19 and TRBJ2-1, reads DGGITQSPKYLFRKEGQNVTLSCEQNLNHDAMYWYRQDPGQGLRLIYYSQIVNDFQKGDIAEGYSVSREKKESFPLTVTSAQKNPTAFYLCASSIATGSYNEQFFGPGTRLTVL.

The rearrangement uses TRBV30 and TRBJ1-3; D unresolved. CDR3 size: 14 residues. CDR1 and CDR2 from the germline V gene are GTSNPN and SVGIG (reference sequence). The CDR3, as DNA: TGTGCTTCCGAGGTTGGAGTCCCTGGAAACACCATATATTTT. Translation: CASEVGVPGNTIYF.

There are many counts of this clonotype. V usage is TRBV10-2 and J usage is TRBJ2-1; 9 nucleotides match TRBD2. Trimming cost V 6 bases and J 7 bases; bases outside gene matches: 10. CDR1 WSHSY and CDR2 SAAADI come from the germline V gene. The CDR3 has 15 amino acids. This CDR3 is CASRETSGSRNEQFF. In DNA form, the CDR3 reads TGCGCCAGCAGAGAGACTAGCGGATCGCGGAATGAGCAGTTCTTC.

At least ten counts were recorded for this clonotype. The genes are TRBV12-3 or TRBV12-4 and TRBJ2-3; tentatively, D is TRBD1 (6 bases). The CDR3 runs 13 residues. V lost 6 bases to trimming and J lost 9 bases, with 16 bases between them. The CDR3 coding sequence is TGTGCCAGCAGGCTTGCACAGGGACAAACGCAGTATTTT. Translated, it gives CASRLAQGQTQYF.

This clonotype was recorded many times. V and J are TRBV7-2 and TRBJ2-7; D call uncertain. The CDR3 is 12 residues long. Trimming cost V 5 bases and J 5 bases, with 10 bases left between them. In germline, CDR1 is SGHTA, CDR2 FQGNSA. CDR3 amino acids: CASSPPRHEQYF. The CDR3 nucleotides are TGTGCCAGCAGCCCCCCTCGGCACGAGCAGTACTTC.

This clonotype is medium-sized by share. This rearrangement joins TRBV30 to TRBJ1-2; D perhaps matches TRBD1 (6 bases). V was shortened by 3 bases and J by 7 bases, with 21 bases between the two germline ends. The CDR3 sequence is 15 residues long. Germline V gives CDR1 GTSNPN, CDR2 SVGIG (reference sequence). Written as DNA, the CDR3 is TGTGCCTGGAGCCAAGAGGCGGCAGGGACAAGTGGCTACACCTTC. This translates into CAWSQEAAGTSGYTF.

This clonotype was counted many times. Written as DNA, the CDR3 is TGTGCCAGCAGTGAACTTGAGCAGTTCTTC. It yields the protein CASSELEQFF. The chain joins TRBV2 to TRBJ2-1, with D hard to call. V lost 2 bases to trimming and J lost 9 bases, with 2 bases between them. The germline V gene encodes CDR1 SNHLY and CDR2 FYNNEI. This CDR3 contains 10 residues.

At least ten counts were recorded for this clonotype. This chain links TRBV7-2 with TRBJ2-3; the D gene is possibly TRBD2 (5 bases). V lost 5 bases, J lost 3 bases, and 6 bases lay in between. The CDR3 runs to 12 residues. Germline V gene sequence: CDR1 SGHTA, CDR2 FQGNSA. In nucleotides, the CDR3 is TGTGCCAGCAGCCGGACTACAGATACGCAGTATTTT. This sequence encodes CASSRTTDTQYF.

The table lists this clonotype with many counts. The chain has TRBV30 and TRBJ2-1, with 16 nucleotides matching TRBD2. The germline V gene encodes CDR1 GTSNPN and CDR2 SVGIG (reference sequence). The CDR3 runs 17 residues. With 8 bases clipped from V and 3 bases from J, the junction kept 10 bases outside the gene matches. In nucleotides, the CDR3 is TGTGCCCCTTCGGGACTAGCGGGAGGGCCCCGCTACAATGAGCAGTTCTTC. Amino acid sequence: CAPSGLAGGPRYNEQFF. Using reference TRBV30 and TRBJ2-1 for the parts outside the CDR3, the full variable domain is SQTIHQWPATLVQPVGSPLSLECTVEGTSNPNLYWYRQAAGRGLQLLFYSVGIGQISSEVPQNLSASRPQDRQFILSSKKLLLSDSGFYLCAPSGLAGGPRYNEQFFGPGTRLTVL.

This clonotype was counted ten times or more. The gene calls are TRBV11-1 and TRBJ2-2; D ambiguous. Trimming pared 2 bases from V and 8 bases from J, leaving 9 bases between. Germline-derived CDR1 and CDR2 are SGHAT and FQDESV (reference sequence). The CDR3 has 13 residues. The CDR3 spells CASSLISEGELFF. CDR3 bases: TGTGCCAGCAGCTTAATAAGCGAGGGGGAGCTGTTTTTT.

Here the CDR3 reads CASNWDTRSYNSPLHF. CDR3 sequence (DNA): TGTGCCAGCAACTGGGACACTCGCTCCTATAATTCACCCCTCCACTTT. The genes are TRBV6-6 and TRBJ1-6; D is perhaps TRBD1 (6 bases). CDR1 and CDR2 from the germline V gene are MNHNY and SVGAGI (reference sequence). Trimming left V 7 bases short and J 0 bases short, with 13 bases between. The CDR3 consists of 16 residues.